These T cell receptor beta chains were read from a single sample in a study of post-analysis software for immune sequencing data. A single record per CDR3 protein comes from TCRdb applying MiXCR to the PCR reads. The table includes about 400,000 distinct CDR3 sequences, roughly 30% detected once. Sample: blood. These receptors were collected from a girl under 18 with multiple sclerosis. Both conserved end residues are part of each CDR3. The D gene is left open where the match is weak. Rows may omit the clone size; those that give it use once, few, many or a size class.

>TRBV5-5|.|TRBD1|TRBJ1-1
TGTGCCAGCAGCCCTGGGACAGGGGCGAACACTGAAGCTTTCTTT
CASSPGTGANTEAFF
>TRBV11-2|.|.|TRBJ2-3
TGTGCCAGCACCCTTCCTATGGGTTCAGATACGCAGTATTTT
CASTLPMGSDTQYF
>TRBV3-1|.|.|TRBJ1-2
TGTGCCAGCAGCCAACCTGAGCAACCTTATGGCTACACCTTC
CASSQPEQPYGYTF
>TRBV7-2|few|.|TRBJ2-3
TGTGCCAGCAGCTTTACGGGGGGCACAGATACGCAGTATTTT
CASSFTGGTDTQYF
>TRBV7-9|.|TRBD1|TRBJ2-1
TGTGCCAGCAGCCGTACAGGGGACCGTTCCTACAATGAGCAGTTCTTC
CASSRTGDRSYNEQFF
>TRBV27|.|TRBD2|TRBJ2-1
TGTGCCAGCACGAAACTTGCGGGGGGGTCCTACAATGAGCAGTTCTTC
CASTKLAGGSYNEQFF
>TRBV9|few|.|TRBJ2-1
TGTGCCAGCAGCGACGACTCCTACAATGAGCAGTTCTTC
CASSDDSYNEQFF
>TRBV7-9|.|.|TRBJ2-3
TGTGCCAGCAGCCCTCCGCTAGCGCTAAGTACAGATACGCAGTATTTT
CASSPPLALSTDTQYF
>TRBV4-2|.|.|TRBJ2-5
TGTGCCAGCAGCCAATTCCGGGCCGGGGTTCTTGAGACCCAGTACTTC
CASSQFRAGVLETQYF
>TRBV7-2|few|.|TRBJ2-7
TGTGCCAGCAGCTTAGAGGCTCCTCCCTCCTACGAGCAGTACTTC
CASSLEAPPSYEQYF
>TRBV2|few|.|TRBJ2-7
TGTGCCAGCAGCTCAGTAGACGTATCGCGAGAGCAGTACTTC
CASSSVDVSREQYF
>TRBV4-1|few|.|TRBJ2-1
TGCGCCAGCAGCCAAGATCAATTGGCGGTATCCTACAATGAGCAGTTCTTC
CASSQDQLAVSYNEQFF
>TRBV12-5|.|.|TRBJ2-5
TGTGCTAGTGGTTTGTGGGGAGGCCAAGAGACCCAGTACTTC
CASGLWGGQETQYF
>TRBV5-1|.|.|TRBJ1-5
TGCGCCAGCAGCTTGGAGGGTCTAAATCAGCCCCAGCATTTT
CASSLEGLNQPQHF
>TRBV7-3|few|.|TRBJ2-1
TGTGCCAGCAGCTTATCGAAGTTGGGTGAGCAGTTCTTC
CASSLSKLGEQFF
>TRBV15|.|.|TRBJ1-6
TGTGCCCCCAGCAGAGATGCCCGTTCCTATAATTCACCCCTCCACTTT
CAPSRDARSYNSPLHF
>TRBV6-1|few|.|TRBJ2-7
TGTGCCAGCAGTGAACCAGAGGCGGTCACCTACGAGCAGTACTTC
CASSEPEAVTYEQYF
>TRBV27|.|.|TRBJ2-2
TGTGCCAGCAGTTTAGGCAGGGCCCCCGGGGAGCTGTTTTTT
CASSLGRAPGELFF
>TRBV3-1|few|.|TRBJ2-5
TGTGCCAGCAGCACGAGGGAGACCCAGTACTTC
CASSTRETQYF
>TRBV10-1|.|TRBD1|TRBJ2-3
TGCGCCAGCAGTGAGGGCAGGGGGAGCACAGATACGCAGTATTTT
CASSEGRGSTDTQYF
>TRBV7-2|.|.|TRBJ1-2
TGTGCCAGCAGCCCCTACCAGACAGTGAACTATGGCTACACCTTC
CASSPYQTVNYGYTF
>TRBV12-3/TRBV12-4|.|TRBD1|TRBJ1-5
TGTGCCAGCATGACAGGGGACGCCAATCAGCCCCAGCATTTT
CASMTGDANQPQHF
>TRBV28|few|.|TRBJ1-2
TGTGCCAGCAGCCTCGGGACCGCCGGGGGCTACACCTTC
CASSLGTAGGYTF
>TRBV6-6|.|TRBD1|TRBJ1-2
TGTGCCAGTCATTTCACAGGGGGCGAATATGGCTACACCTTC
CASHFTGGEYGYTF